The text below deals with one T cell receptor beta chain. This clone's antigen is unknown. No much larger clone exists at a distance of one base, and base qualities are not known. This sample was taken from a study of T cell repertoires in cytomegalovirus infection (dated by TCRdb to between 2019 and 2020). For the wider study: Donor HLA type was relevant to the analysis, because carriage of CMV infection together with the matching HLA type was indicated by public TCR beta signatures. Beyond this particular receptor, the publication reports: Cumulative frequency of public TCR beta family members discriminated carriers of CMV infection plus the relevant HLA type in this cohort and an independent approximately 400-donor cohort. The ex vivo response was dominated by HLA-C-restricted CMV-specific TCR beta clonotypes, and the single most frequent clonotype in two of eight donors was supplied by these HLA-C-restricted clonotypes.

Germline trimming amounts to 6 bases on V and 2 bases on J, with 6 as the count of junction bases outside the gene matches. CDR1 and CDR2 (SGHAT, FQNNGV) derive from the germline V gene. The CDR3, from cysteine to phenylalanine, totals 14 residues. The kept DNA is CDR3 alone, 42 bases in frame from the first base. The instrument given in TCRdb is Illumina HiSeq 1500. TCRdb reanalyzed the raw reads on its own, using fastp at Q25 for trimming and MiXCR for clone calling, and kept in-frame beta chains. CDR3 protein duplicates are merged, each entry listing the most common genes and DNA. The sample table contains 150,000 or so distinct CDR3 sequences; only one count was recorded for approximately 17% of them. The ten largest account for around a sixth of the sample.

In this chain, TRBV11-2 is recombined with TRBJ2-5; 7 of the junction bases match TRBD1. This sequence originates from a human donor in good health (CMV status not recorded). Some clones in this sample may be carry-over from other donors' samples. The sequencing sample was made of CD8+ T cells from PBMCs. The CDR3 is CASREQGSQETQYF. The DNA sequence reads TGTGCCAGCAGAGAACAGGGGTCTCAAGAGACCCAGTACTTC. The reference TRBV11-2 and TRBJ2-5 proteins fill in what lies around the CDR3, so the full variable domain reads EAGVAQSPRYKIIEKRQSVAFWCNPISGHATLYWYQQILGQGPKLLIQFQNNGVVDDSQLPKDRFSAERLKGVDSTLKIQPAKLEDSAVYLCASREQGSQETQYFGPGTRLLVL.